Listed below are T cell receptor beta chains from one sample, sequenced in a study of blood T cell repertoires in COVID-19. Here immunoSEQ multiplex PCR was the method, and the copy in TCRdb shows in-frame clones only, minus some. The table includes 80,000 to 100,000 clones, roughly 87% detected once. The material sequenced was peripheral blood. Source of these receptors: a woman aged 45 to 65 with active or convalescent COVID-19. CDR3s include the opening cysteine and the closing phenylalanine or tryptophan. D genes are given only for firm matches. Clone size is given for some rows only: seen once, a few or many times, or a class if the clone is expanded.

V gene	D gene	clone size	J gene	CDR3 protein	CDR3 DNA
TRBV4-1	TRBD2	-	TRBJ2-5	CASSQLGTSGVETQYF	TGCGCCAGCAGCCAACTCGGGACTAGCGGGGTAGAGACCCAGTACTTC
TRBV4-1	TRBD1	-	TRBJ1-1	CASWDRGRFGTEAFF	TGCGCCAGCTGGGACAGGGGGCGTTTCGGCACTGAAGCTTTCTTT
TRBV7-8	TRBD1	-	TRBJ1-6	CASSRQGIPYNSPLHF	TGTGCCAGCAGCCGACAGGGTATACCCTATAATTCACCCCTCCACTTT
TRBV9	TRBD2	-	TRBJ2-3	CASSVVSSGGAEDTQYF	TGTGCCAGCAGCGTAGTGTCTAGCGGGGGGGCAGAAGATACGCAGTATTTT
TRBV4-2	TRBD1	-	TRBJ1-5	CASSQDRGTGSIQPQHF	TGTGCCAGCAGCCAAGATCGGGGGACAGGGAGCATCCAGCCCCAGCATTTT
TRBV18	-	-	TRBJ1-1	CASSRDNLNTEAFF	TGTGCCAGCTCAAGAGACAACCTTAACACTGAAGCTTTCTTT
TRBV9	-	once	TRBJ2-2	CASSVQGQHPRELFF	TGTGCCAGCAGCGTCCAAGGACAGCACCCCCGGGAGCTGTTTTTT
TRBV6-1	TRBD1	-	TRBJ1-4	CASSAAGGRNEKLFF	TGTGCCAGCAGTGCAGCAGGGGGTAGGAATGAAAAACTGTTTTTT
TRBV27	-	-	TRBJ1-2	CASSLSTGYGYTF	TGTGCCAGCAGTTTATCGACGGGCTATGGCTACACCTTC
TRBV18	TRBD1	-	TRBJ2-3	CASSPAGGYTDTQYF	TGTGCCAGCTCACCAGCAGGGGGCTATACAGATACGCAGTATTTT